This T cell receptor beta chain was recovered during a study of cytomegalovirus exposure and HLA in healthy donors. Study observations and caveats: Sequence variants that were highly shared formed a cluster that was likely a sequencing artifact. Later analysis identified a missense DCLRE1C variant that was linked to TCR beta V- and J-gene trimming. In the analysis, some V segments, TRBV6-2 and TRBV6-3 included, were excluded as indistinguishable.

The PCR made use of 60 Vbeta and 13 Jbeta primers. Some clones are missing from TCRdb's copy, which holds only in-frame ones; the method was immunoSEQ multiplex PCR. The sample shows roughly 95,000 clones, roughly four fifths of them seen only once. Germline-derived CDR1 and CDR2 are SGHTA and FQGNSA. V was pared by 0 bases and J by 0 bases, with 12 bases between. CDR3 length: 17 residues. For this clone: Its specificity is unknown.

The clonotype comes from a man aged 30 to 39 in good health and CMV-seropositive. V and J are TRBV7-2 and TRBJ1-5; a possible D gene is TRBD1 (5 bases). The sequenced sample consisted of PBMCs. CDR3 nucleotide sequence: TGTGCCAGCAGCTTAGCTCGCGGGGGAAATAGCAATCAGCCCCAGCATTTT. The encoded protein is CASSLARGGNSNQPQHF.